The T cell receptor beta chain described here comes from a study of blood T cells in healthy people across ages. From germline, CDR1 is LGHDT and CDR2 YNNKEL (reference sequence). This CDR3 is 12 amino acids long. A second PCR of roughly 7 to 11 cycles used a sample-barcoded 5' primer and a J-beta primer mix. TCRdb fed the 5' RACE reads into MiXCR, producing one record per CDR3 protein. The data show 1.5 million to 2 million distinct CDR3 sequences, about 50% seen once. Overall study findings and caveats: Roughly linearly, TCR beta diversity per million T cells fell as age increased. Estimated diversity that came from one million T cells was considered an underestimate.

Each sample used at least 6 million PBMCs. Concerning this clonotype: Its matching antigen is unknown. One end of the junction varies from germline; a read error may be responsible.

The clonotype was recovered from a woman aged 40 to 50 in good health. The chain joins TRBV3-1 to TRBJ2-5; unclear D gene. The specimen was blood. The CDR3 DNA is TGTGCCAGCAGGAAGGTACAAGAGACCCGGTACTTC. The encoded protein is CASRKVQETRYF.